The next 21 T cell receptor beta chains were all read from a single sample in a study of shared clonotypes between healthy human individuals. Here immunoSEQ multiplex PCR was the method, and the copy in TCRdb shows in-frame clones only, minus some. The sample lists some 1.5 million clones; 95% to 99% were seen once. Input material: naive CD4+ T cells sorted from blood. As for subset: CD45RA+ positively selected. The receptors derive from a man aged 25 to 45 in good health.

This chain's CDR3 is CASSLGPPGHNTEAFF. Here the CDR3 DNA reads TGTGCCAGCAGTTTAGGGCCCCCGGGGCATAACACTGAAGCTTTCTTT. The chain is built from TRBV27 and TRBJ1-1, with a possible D match to TRBD1 (5 bases). Trimming pared 2 bases from V and 2 bases from J, leaving 15 bases between. The V gene's germline CDR1 is MNHEY and CDR2 SMNVEV (reference sequence). The CDR3 runs 16 residues.

The table lists this clone with a count of one. This chain links TRBV5-1 with TRBJ2-3; D is uncertain. Germline assignment: CDR1 SGHRS and CDR2 YFSETQ. V lost 2 bases and J lost 6, with 10 bases in between. The CDR3 extends over 13 amino acids. CDR3 protein: CASSFSVGDTQYF. The CDR3 DNA reads as TGCGCCAGCAGCTTCTCGGTCGGCGATACGCAGTATTTT.

This sequence joins TRBV29-1 and TRBJ2-3, with D possibly being TRBD2 (5 bases). From germline, CDR1 is SQVTM and CDR2 ANQGSEA. V was clipped by 7 bases and J by 6 bases, with 20 bases between them. The CDR3 covers 14 residues. In nucleotides, the CDR3 is TGCAGCGGCGGAGGAGCGGCCGTCACGGATACGCAGTATTTT. This encodes CSGGGAAVTDTQYF.

This clone was found once. The V call is TRBV7-2, the J call TRBJ1-2; D might be TRBD1 (6 bases). The CDR3 contains 13 residues. V lost 3 bases to trimming and J lost 4 bases, with 9 bases between them. The germline V gene encodes CDR1 SGHTA and CDR2 FQGNSA. The CDR3 DNA follows: TGTGCCAGCAGCTTCGGGGGGGCCTATGGCTACACCTTC. Translating it yields CASSFGGAYGYTF.

Details on this clone: A read error may account for a junction end that differs from germline. The genes are TRBV20-1 and TRBJ2-1; no firm D call. The CDR3 extends over 8 amino acids. Germline loops: CDR1 DFQATT, CDR2 SNEGSKA (reference sequence). CDR3 protein: CDQNEQFF. In DNA, the CDR3 is TGTGACCAAAATGAGCAGTTCTTC.

The V call is TRBV4-1, the J call TRBJ1-2; TRBD1 agrees at 7 bases. The CDR3 is 15 residues long. Germline V gene data show CDR1 as MGHRA and CDR2 as YSYEKL. V lost 2 bases, J lost 4 bases, and 7 bases stayed unmatched. The CDR3 sequence is CASSQLPGQPYGYTF. CDR3 nucleotides: TGCGCCAGCAGCCAACTACCGGGACAGCCCTATGGCTACACCTTC.

The rearrangement joins TRBV7-6 to TRBJ1-4; D uncertain. The CDR3 has 13 amino acids. V lost 1 base and J 8 bases, leaving 8 bases between the germline ends. Germline CDR1 SGHVS, CDR2 FNYEAQ. The CDR3 region has the DNA TGTGCCAGCAGCTTAGTCCGGAGCGAAAAACTGTTTTTT. It translates to CASSLVRSEKLFF.

This chain links TRBV28 with TRBJ1-2, with D tentatively TRBD1 (6 bases). The CDR3 sequence is 15 residues long. V was cut by 6 bases and J by 7 bases, with 21 bases left in between. Per the germline V gene, CDR1 is MDHEN and CDR2 is SYDVKM. The CDR3 reads CASRHGQYTSGGYTF. As DNA, the CDR3 is TGTGCCAGCAGGCATGGACAGTATACGAGCGGTGGCTACACCTTC.

The chain uses TRBV10-3 and TRBJ2-3; no reliable D call. The CDR3 totals 16 residues. Germline CDR1 is ENHRY and CDR2 is SYGVKD. The ends were cut back, 3 bases at V and 2 bases at J, with 15 bases in the middle. Here the CDR3 DNA reads TGTGCCATCAGTGAAAACGGGCAGTTAGACACAGATACGCAGTATTTT. Its protein product is CAISENGQLDTDTQYF.

This chain connects TRBV9 to TRBJ2-1; no clear D. This CDR3 is built from 15 residues. V dropped 0 bases and J dropped 0 bases, with 7 bases sitting between them. In germline, CDR1 is SGDLS, CDR2 YYNGEE. The CDR3 is CASSVEPSSYNEQFF. The CDR3 DNA sequence: TGTGCCAGCAGCGTAGAACCTAGCTCCTACAATGAGCAGTTCTTC.

The rearrangement links TRBV6-1 to TRBJ1-1; D gene unclear. Germline CDR1 MNHNS, CDR2 SASEGT. CDR3 size: 15 residues. The V end lost 5 bases, the J end lost 0 bases, and 13 bases lay between the germline ends. The CDR3: CASSRVINLNTEAFF. The CDR3 DNA is TGTGCCAGCAGTCGGGTAATCAATTTGAACACTGAAGCTTTCTTT.

The chain carries TRBV18 and TRBJ1-2, with no clear D. The CDR3 is 12 amino acids. Germline V gene data show CDR1 as KGHSH and CDR2 as LQKENI. V lost 3 bases and J lost 6, with 8 bases in between. CDR3: CASSPIFDGYTF. Written as DNA, the CDR3 is TGTGCCAGCTCACCCATATTCGATGGCTACACCTTC.

The V call is TRBV5-1, the J call TRBJ2-1, with D possibly TRBD2 on 5 matching bases. V lost 1 base, J lost 1 base, and 12 bases lay in between. The length of the CDR3 is 16 residues. CDR1 is SGHRS, CDR2 YFSETQ, per germline. This CDR3 reads CASSLITTGSYNEQFF. As DNA, the CDR3 is TGCGCCAGCAGCTTGATCACCACGGGGTCCTACAATGAGCAGTTCTTC.

This chain uses TRBV18 with TRBJ2-7, with D unclear. Looked up from germline, CDR1 is KGHSH and CDR2 is LQKENI. The CDR3 has 13 amino acids. Trimming removed 6 bases at V and 2 bases at J, with 11 bases between. The CDR3 coding sequence is TGTGCCAGCTCCAACCCGTCGGCCTACGAGCAGTACTTC. Encoded protein: CASSNPSAYEQYF.

The J gene is TRBJ2-7, the V gene TRBV28; 7 bases agree with TRBD1. V lost 6 bases, J lost 7 bases, and 9 bases stayed unmatched. The CDR3 sequence is 13 residues long. Germline CDR1 reads MDHEN; CDR2 reads SYDVKM. This CDR3 reads CASRSGGSGEQYF. The CDR3 bases are TGTGCCAGCAGGTCAGGGGGTTCAGGGGAGCAGTACTTC.

V usage is TRBV7-2 and J usage is TRBJ1-4; D is unresolved. This CDR3 has 12 amino acids. From germline, CDR1 is SGHTA and CDR2 FQGNSA. The V and J ends lost 1 base and 10 bases respectively, with 7 bases between them. The CDR3: CASSLESGKLFF. The CDR3 nucleotides are TGTGCCAGCAGCTTAGAGAGTGGAAAACTGTTTTTT.

The chain couples TRBV4-3 to TRBJ2-1; D ambiguous. The V end was cut by 4 bases, the J end by 9 bases, with 10 bases between. CDR3 length: 12 residues. CDR1 and CDR2 from the germline V gene are LGHNA and YSLEER. In DNA, the CDR3 is TGCGCCAGCAGCCTAGTGCGCGGTGAGCAGTTCTTC. This translates into CASSLVRGEQFF.

The J gene is TRBJ1-5, the V gene TRBV27, with TRBD1 identical over 7 bases. The CDR3 length is 15 residues. The V gene end was trimmed by 5 bases and the J gene end by 4 bases; junction bases not matched to a gene: 8. Germline assignment: CDR1 MNHEY and CDR2 SMNVEV (reference sequence). The CDR3 protein is CASSPIYRGNQPQHF. CDR3 bases: TGTGCCAGCAGTCCTATTTACAGGGGTAATCAGCCCCAGCATTTT.

The chain uses TRBV9 and TRBJ1-4; TRBD1 matches 10 bases. The junction had 2 bases not matched to a gene; V was cut back by 2 bases and J by 4 bases. The CDR3 totals 15 residues. The germline V gene encodes CDR1 SGDLS and CDR2 YYNGEE. The CDR3, as DNA: TGTGCCAGCAGCGTCGGGACAGGGGTTAATGAAAAACTGTTTTTT. Translation gives CASSVGTGVNEKLFF.

This chain connects TRBV5-1 to TRBJ2-7; 7 positions agree with TRBD1. The germline gives CDR1 SGHRS, CDR2 YFSETQ. J gave up 4 bases and V 0 bases, and 16 bases lay outside the gene matches. This CDR3 has 18 amino acids. In DNA form, the CDR3 reads TGCGCCAGCAGCTTGGCAGTGGACAGGTTCCGCGCAGGGTACGAGCAGTACTTC. Translating gives CASSLAVDRFRAGYEQYF.

This clone was picked up one time. The gene calls are TRBV11-2 and TRBJ1-1, with TRBD1 matching over 7 bases. Germline V gene sequence: CDR1 SGHAT, CDR2 FQNNGV. Germline trimming cut 3 bases from V and 0 bases from J; bases unmatched to any gene: 7. The CDR3 length is 16 residues. The CDR3 DNA reads TGTGCCAGCAGCTTTTTACAGGGGCTACTGAACACTGAAGCTTTCTTT. Its protein product is CASSFLQGLLNTEAFF.